The 32 T cell receptor beta chains below were found in one sample sequenced in a study of technical replicates of blood from several donors. The method was immunoSEQ multiplex PCR; TCRdb's version includes in-frame clones alone and lacks a portion of them. The table lists some 98,000 clones, approximately 94% of them singletons. Input material: T cells isolated from PBMCs. These receptors all come from a human donor in good health.

CDR3 DNA sequence: TGTGCCAGCAGTGATGGACAGGGTCGGGCCACTGAAGCTTTCTTT. This codes for CASSDGQGRATEAFF. The genes are TRBV6-1 and TRBJ1-1; 8 nucleotides line up with TRBD1. The CDR3 loop spans 15 amino acids. The J segment lost 4 bases and the V segment lost 3 bases, leaving 7 bases of the junction unmatched. Germline values: CDR1 MNHNS, CDR2 SASEGT.

This clone occurred once. This chain uses TRBV7-8 with TRBJ2-2, with 10 bases that match TRBD2. Germline-derived CDR1 and CDR2 are SGHVS and FQNEAQ. The CDR3 is 18 amino acids. The junction had 10 bases not matched to a gene; V was cut back by 4 bases and J by 2 bases. The chain's CDR3 is CASSSPDRTSGNTGELFF. CDR3 nucleotide sequence: TGTGCCAGCAGCTCCCCTGATCGGACTAGCGGTAACACCGGGGAGCTGTTTTTT.

The gene calls are TRBV6-1 and TRBJ2-3, with D possibly being TRBD1 (5 bases). The V gene's germline CDR1 is MNHNS and CDR2 SASEGT. The CDR3 length is 14 residues. The V end lost 5 bases, the J end lost 0 bases, and 9 bases lay between the germline ends. The CDR3 bases are TGTGCCAGCAGTAGGACACTAAGCACAGATACGCAGTATTTT. It codes for CASSRTLSTDTQYF.

The rearrangement links TRBV9 to TRBJ2-3; D perhaps matches TRBD2 (6 bases). The CDR3 extends over 15 amino acids. Trimming removed 0 bases at V and 2 bases at J, with 10 bases between. Germline loops: CDR1 SGDLS, CDR2 YYNGEE. CDR3 protein: CASSVGAGTTDTQYF. CDR3 nucleotides: TGTGCCAGCAGCGTAGGGGCGGGAACCACAGATACGCAGTATTTT.

The chain links TRBV4-1 to TRBJ2-7; TRBD1 agrees at 9 bases. Unmatched junction bases numbered 9, after V lost 3 bases and J lost 6 bases. This CDR3 contains 15 residues. Germline-derived CDR1 and CDR2 are MGHRA and YSYEKL. This CDR3 reads CASSQATQGASEQYF. In DNA, the CDR3 is TGCGCCAGCAGCCAGGCAACACAGGGGGCAAGCGAGCAGTACTTC.

The rearrangement joins TRBV6-5 to TRBJ1-5, with TRBD1 matching 10 bases. V trimming: 5 bases; J trimming: 0 bases; junction bases outside the gene matches: 1. Germline lookup yields CDR1 MNHEY and CDR2 SVGAGI. The CDR3 has 15 amino acids. Here the CDR3 DNA reads TGTGCCAGCAGTCGGGACAGGGGTAGCAATCAGCCCCAGCATTTT. Translated: CASSRDRGSNQPQHF.

This clone was found once. The chain uses TRBV30 and TRBJ1-1, with unresolved D. The CDR3 runs 13 residues. The germline CDR1 and CDR2 sequences are GTSNPN and SVGIG (reference sequence). V lost 0 bases and J lost 0, with 5 bases in between. The CDR3 DNA reads as TGTGCCTGGAGTGTAGCCTTGAACACTGAAGCTTTCTTT. Residues: CAWSVALNTEAFF.

V usage is TRBV27 and J usage is TRBJ1-1, with D perhaps TRBD1 (6 bases). Germline CDR1 is MNHEY and CDR2 is SMNVEV (reference sequence). The CDR3 is 18 amino acids. Trimming took off 4 bases at V and 4 bases at J, with 25 bases between the two ends. CDR3: CASSSPFGGTGAFTEAFF. The DNA of the CDR3 is TGTGCCAGCAGTTCCCCATTCGGGGGGACGGGGGCTTTCACTGAAGCTTTCTTT.

The chain combines TRBV11-2 with TRBJ2-1; TRBD2 aligns across 11 bases. Germline assignment: CDR1 SGHAT and CDR2 FQNNGV. The J segment lost 2 bases and the V segment lost 0 bases, leaving 3 bases of the junction unmatched. The CDR3 contains 17 residues. CDR3 residues: CASSLELAGATYNEQFF. The CDR3 coding sequence is TGTGCCAGCAGCTTAGAACTAGCGGGAGCCACCTACAATGAGCAGTTCTTC.

V usage is TRBV7-9 and J usage is TRBJ1-1; no clear D. The germline V gene encodes CDR1 SEHNR and CDR2 FQNEAQ (reference sequence). The V end lost 0 bases, the J end lost 2 bases, and 7 bases lay between the germline ends. The CDR3 runs to 14 residues. This CDR3 is CASSLAAANTEAFF. In DNA, the CDR3 is TGTGCCAGCAGCTTAGCGGCGGCCAACACTGAAGCTTTCTTT.

The chain has TRBV5-6 and TRBJ1-2; D uncertain. Per germline, CDR1 SGHDT and CDR2 YYEEEE. This CDR3 is 16 amino acids long. Trimming shortened V by 6 bases and J by 8 bases, and 26 bases separated the two germline ends. The CDR3 is CASTLQKRPQRSGYTF. The CDR3 coding sequence is TGTGCCAGCACTCTCCAAAAACGGCCGCAGCGCAGCGGCTACACCTTC. Using reference TRBV5-6 and TRBJ1-2 for the parts outside the CDR3, the full variable domain is DAGVTQSPTHLIKTRGQQVTLRCSPKSGHDTVSWYQQALGQGPQFIFQYYEEEERQRGNFPDRFSGHQFPNYSSELNVNALLLGDSALYLCASTLQKRPQRSGYTFGSGTRLTVV.

The V and J genes are TRBV28 and TRBJ1-5; D is unclear. V lost 5 bases, J lost 1 base, and 15 bases lay in between. Germline V gives CDR1 MDHEN, CDR2 SYDVKM. The CDR3 totals 16 residues. CDR3 nucleotide sequence: TGTGCCAGCAGTCTTTGGTGGGAGGACAGCAATCAGCCCCAGCATTTT. Residues: CASSLWWEDSNQPQHF.

The chain uses TRBV29-1 and TRBJ2-7; the match to TRBD2 covers 9 bases. Trimming removed 3 bases from V and 4 bases from J; junction bases left unmatched: 10. This CDR3 spans 15 amino acids. The germline V gene has CDR1 SQVTM and CDR2 ANQGSEA. CDR3 bases: TGCAGCGTTGACTTTCTAGCGGGGCTTTTTTACGAGCAGTACTTC. This encodes CSVDFLAGLFYEQYF.

The rearrangement uses TRBV12-5 and TRBJ2-3; 8 bases match TRBD1. Germline lookup yields CDR1 LGHNT and CDR2 FRNRAP. V shed 5 bases, J shed 6 bases, and the junction held 4 bases outside the gene matches. The CDR3 loop spans 13 amino acids. In nucleotides, the CDR3 is TGTGCTAGTGGTACAGGGGGTGGGGATACGCAGTATTTT. As protein: CASGTGGGDTQYF.

The chain recombines TRBV4-1 with TRBJ2-7; D unclear. The CDR3 is 15 amino acids. Trimming removed 5 bases from V and 4 bases from J, with 18 bases in between. The V gene's germline CDR1 is MGHRA and CDR2 YSYEKL. The CDR3 DNA reads as TGCGCCAGCAGCGCCCAGGCCGGTGATCCGTACGAGCAGTACTTC. This encodes CASSAQAGDPYEQYF.

The rearrangement links TRBV14 to TRBJ2-1; 7 bases agree with TRBD1. This CDR3 contains 15 residues. Germline V gene data show CDR1 as SGHDN and CDR2 as FVKESK. Unmatched junction bases numbered 7, after V lost 3 bases and J lost 5 bases. The CDR3 here is CASSHIGTEDNEQFF. The CDR3 coding sequence is TGTGCCAGCAGCCACATCGGGACAGAGGACAATGAGCAGTTCTTC.

The V and J genes are TRBV6-5 and TRBJ1-2, with TRBD1 identical over 7 bases. Trimming cost V 8 bases and J 5 bases; bases outside gene matches: 14. The CDR3 has 15 residues. Per the germline V gene, CDR1 is MNHEY and CDR2 is SVGAGI. CDR3: CASLGQEGDRYGYTF. CDR3 nucleotide sequence: TGTGCCAGCCTCGGACAGGAAGGGGACCGGTATGGCTACACCTTC.

This sequence joins TRBV5-4 and TRBJ1-2; TRBD1 matches at 9 bases. The CDR3 length is 15 residues. V was pared by 4 bases and J by 6 bases, with 10 bases of the junction left unmatched. Germline CDR1 SGHNT, CDR2 YYREEE (reference sequence). The CDR3 DNA is TGTGCCAGCAGCAAGGGACAGGGCGACGCAAATGGCTACACCTTC. This codes for CASSKGQGDANGYTF.

The rearrangement links TRBV4-1 to TRBJ2-7; weak D call: TRBD1 (5 bases). Deletions cut 3 bases from V and 1 base from J, with 16 bases between. CDR1 and CDR2 (germline): MGHRA, YSYEKL. This CDR3 is built from 16 residues. CDR3 bases: TGCGCCAGCAGCCAGCAGCCGATCAGGGATTCCTACGAGCAGTACTTC. Its translation is CASSQQPIRDSYEQYF.

In this sample, this clone turned up once. The CDR3 protein is CASSQDLAGLEDTQYF. Written as DNA, the CDR3 is TGTGCCAGCAGCCAAGATCTAGCGGGATTGGAAGATACGCAGTATTTT. The chain is built from TRBV4-2 and TRBJ2-3; 9 positions match TRBD2. CDR1 is LGHNA, CDR2 YNFKEQ, per germline. V gave up 0 bases and J gave up 5 bases; unmatched junction bases: 6. The CDR3 is 16 amino acids.

This chain connects TRBV27 to TRBJ2-7; 8 nucleotides match TRBD2. Germline trimming cut 5 bases from V and 4 bases from J; bases unmatched to any gene: 10. CDR1 and CDR2 (germline): MNHEY, SMNVEV (reference sequence). The CDR3 runs 15 residues. The CDR3 DNA reads TGTGCCAGCAGTCCAGGGTCCGCGGGAGGATACGAGCAGTACTTC. It is translated as CASSPGSAGGYEQYF.

The gene calls are TRBV14 and TRBJ2-5; D call uncertain. Germline loops: CDR1 SGHDN, CDR2 FVKESK. The CDR3 consists of 13 residues. V lost 2 bases, J lost 2 bases, and 6 bases lay in between. This CDR3 is CASSQNRQETQYF. As DNA, the CDR3 is TGTGCCAGCAGCCAAAACAGACAAGAGACCCAGTACTTC.

The rearrangement links TRBV2 to TRBJ2-7, with D maybe TRBD1 (5 bases). CDR3 length equals 15 residues. Trimming stripped 5 bases from V and 3 bases from J, with 17 bases between. From germline, CDR1 is SNHLY and CDR2 FYNNEI. The CDR3 sequence: CASSPKGWQNYEQYF. CDR3 bases: TGTGCCAGCAGTCCTAAGGGGTGGCAGAACTACGAGCAGTACTTC.

This clone came up once. This sequence joins TRBV6-1 and TRBJ1-2; D is unclear. V dropped 1 base and J dropped 1 base, with 7 bases sitting between them. Germline CDR1 is MNHNS and CDR2 is SASEGT. This CDR3 is 14 amino acids long. In nucleotides, the CDR3 is TGTGCCAGCAGTGAAGGTTCGGGTAACTATGGCTACACCTTC. It is translated as CASSEGSGNYGYTF.

V gene TRBV19 combines with J gene TRBJ1-1, with no clear D. CDR1 and CDR2 from the germline V gene are LNHDA and SQIVND (reference sequence). CDR3 size: 12 residues. Trimming removed 3 bases from V and 8 bases from J, with 10 bases in between. CDR3 loop: CASSIAGNEAFF. In nucleotides, the CDR3 is TGTGCCAGTAGTATCGCCGGGAACGAAGCTTTCTTT.

The chain combines TRBV5-4 with TRBJ2-7; the D is unclear. V lost 0 bases and J 4 bases, leaving 11 bases between the germline ends. Germline V gives CDR1 SGHNT, CDR2 YYREEE (reference sequence). The CDR3 is made up of 14 amino acids. The CDR3 sequence: CASSLAGPNYEQYF. The DNA of the CDR3 is TGTGCCAGCAGCTTGGCAGGCCCCAATTACGAGCAGTACTTC.

This clone was observed a single time. The gene calls are TRBV28 and TRBJ2-3; TRBD2 agrees at 7 bases. Germline trimming cut 3 bases from V and 6 bases from J; bases unmatched to any gene: 6. CDR3 length: 14 amino acids. Germline CDR1 MDHEN, CDR2 SYDVKM. CDR3 DNA: TGTGCCAGCAGTTTGGGAGGGATGGGCGATACGCAGTATTTT. It encodes CASSLGGMGDTQYF.

This chain joins TRBV29-1 and TRBJ2-7; D might be TRBD2 (6 bases). V was cut by 5 bases and J by 0 bases, with 14 bases left in between. This CDR3 is built from 14 residues. Germline lookup yields CDR1 SQVTM and CDR2 ANQGSEA. The CDR3 bases are TGCAGCGTTACCCGGGGGAGAAACTCCTACGAGCAGTACTTC. Translating gives CSVTRGRNSYEQYF.

The chain recombines TRBV28 with TRBJ2-3; D not resolved. The ends were cut back, 6 bases at V and 5 bases at J, with 6 bases in the middle. The CDR3 runs 11 residues. CDR1 and CDR2 from the germline V gene are MDHEN and SYDVKM. The CDR3 bases are TGTGCCAGCAGGTCAGGAGATACGCAGTATTTT. It is translated as CASRSGDTQYF.

J is TRBJ1-2 and V is TRBV5-8; 8 nucleotides match TRBD1. V lost 5 bases and J lost 4; bases outside the gene matches: 7. CDR1 and CDR2 (germline): SGHTS, YDEGEE. This CDR3 has 14 amino acids. The CDR3 DNA is TGTGCCAGCAGAAGCAGGGGGCCCATCTATGGCTACACCTTC. This sequence encodes CASRSRGPIYGYTF.

CDR3 DNA sequence: TGCGCCAGCAGCTGGGGCGGGAGTGCCTACGAGCAGTACTTC. Translated, it gives CASSWGGSAYEQYF. The chain joins TRBV5-1 to TRBJ2-7; TRBD2 agrees at 7 bases. CDR1 SGHRS and CDR2 YFSETQ come from the germline V gene. J gave up 2 bases and V 3 bases, and 5 bases lay outside the gene matches. This CDR3 has 14 residues.

This clone was recorded only once. The genes are TRBV4-1 and TRBJ1-3, with TRBD1 matching over 8 bases. Trimming at V came to 0 bases and at J to 4 bases, leaving 8 bases not matched to a gene. Germline V gene lookup returns CDR1 MGHRA and CDR2 YSYEKL. The CDR3 has 17 amino acids. CDR3 amino acids: CASSQEYQGASGNTIYF. The CDR3 nucleotides read TGCGCCAGCAGCCAAGAATATCAGGGGGCTTCAGGAAACACCATATATTTT.